Included here is one TCR beta chain sequence, with context. Its antigen is as yet unknown. The CDR3 consists of 13 residues. Trimming removed 8 bases from V and 2 bases from J; junction bases left unmatched: 7. Looked up from germline, CDR1 is SQVTM and CDR2 is ANQGSEA. Tens of thousands of T cell genomes, or about 190 ng DNA, went into the sorted-subset replicate PCRs. Original processing methods: With immunoSEQ giving junction-only sequences and no quality scores, filtering differed. This table comes from immunoSEQ multiplex PCR, and its TCRdb copy is limited to in-frame clones, with some not included. V, J and clone size reflect that table, while D and trimming were determined from the DNA. The table shows about 1 million clones, with roughly 70% occurring only once. This record comes from a study of shared clonotypes between healthy human individuals. Turning to the study itself: Donors consisted of a couple of women and three men between 18 and 49. General study findings and limits: Inspection by rarefaction showed sorted-subset sequencing to be incomplete despite large depth.

Sequenced material: memory CD4+ T cells sorted from blood. Subset specified: CD45RA-negative fraction. The rearrangement uses TRBV29-1 and TRBJ1-1; 8 nucleotides match TRBD1. This receptor was obtained from a man aged 18 to 30 in good health. The CDR3 DNA reads as TGCAGCTTTTACAGGGGGGCAAACACTGAAGCTTTCTTT. Translation gives CSFYRGANTEAFF.